A single sample is the source of the 24 T cell receptor beta chains below, sequenced in a study of blood T cell repertoires in COVID-19 (dated by TCRdb to the early 2020s). Library preparation used the immunoSEQ multiplex PCR assay. TCRdb re-hosts the immuneACCESS table, in-frame sequences only. Its copies lack some clones; in the studies checked, an unresolved V gene accounts for under half of them, and the cause for the rest is not known. The table for this sample lists hundreds of thousands of clones; approximately 90% of them were counted only once. The leading ten clones occupy approximately 0.77% of the sample. Sequencing was done on a sample of peripheral blood. The receptors were sampled from a man between 60 and 75 years old with COVID-19, enrolled during active disease.

The V and J genes are TRBV7-9 and TRBJ1-1, with D unclear. V dropped 2 bases and J dropped 2 bases, with 3 bases sitting between them. CDR3 length equals 12 residues. Germline CDR1 and CDR2: SEHNR and FQNEAQ (reference sequence). CDR3 sequence (DNA): TGTGCCAGCAGCTTATATAACACTGAAGCTTTCTTT. It specifies CASSLYNTEAFF.

The chain joins TRBV2 to TRBJ2-4; possibly TRBD1 for D (7 bases). The V and J ends lost 8 bases and 5 bases respectively, with 13 bases between them. CDR1 SNHLY and CDR2 FYNNEI come from the germline V gene. The CDR3 is 13 residues long. CDR3 sequence: CASGGGGQNIQYF. As DNA, the CDR3 is TGTGCCAGCGGAGGGGGCGGCCAAAACATTCAGTACTTC.

The rearrangement joins TRBV28 to TRBJ1-2; 8 bases match TRBD1. This CDR3 has 13 residues. Losses at the gene ends were 6 bases for V and 7 bases for J; bases not matched to a gene: 7. Germline CDR1 reads MDHEN; CDR2 reads SYDVKM. The DNA for the CDR3 is TGTGCCAGCAGCAGGACAGGGAAGGGTGGCTACACCTTC. It is translated as CASSRTGKGGYTF.

In DNA form, the CDR3 reads TGTGCCAGCAGCCCCGGGGGCAATGAGCAGTTCTTC. Protein sequence: CASSPGGNEQFF. The J gene is TRBJ2-1, the V gene TRBV9; possibly TRBD2 for D (6 bases). The CDR3 covers 12 residues. The ends were cut back, 4 bases at V and 6 bases at J, with 8 bases in the middle. From germline, CDR1 is SGDLS and CDR2 YYNGEE.

The rearrangement joins TRBV18 to TRBJ2-5, with a tentative D call TRBD1 (5 bases). The ends were cut back, 3 bases at V and 2 bases at J, with 10 bases in the middle. Germline V lookup: CDR1 KGHSH, CDR2 LQKENI. The length of the CDR3 is 14 residues. The CDR3 DNA sequence: TGTGCCAGCTCACCCCAAAAGGGGCAAGAGACCCAGTACTTC. It is translated as CASSPQKGQETQYF.

The V call is TRBV7-8, the J call TRBJ2-3; tentative D call: TRBD2 (7 bases). CDR1 and CDR2 from the germline V gene are SGHVS and FQNEAQ. Deletions cut 3 bases from V and 6 bases from J, with 13 bases between. The CDR3 covers 14 residues. CDR3 amino acids: CASSFRGAGDTQYF. The CDR3 region has the DNA TGTGCCAGCAGCTTTCGGGGGGCTGGGGATACGCAGTATTTT.

Many counts were recorded for this clone. This chain uses TRBV9 with TRBJ1-4, with D possibly TRBD1 on 6 matching bases. Germline assignment: CDR1 SGDLS and CDR2 YYNGEE. Trimming took 0 bases from V and 12 from J, leaving 15 bases between them. The CDR3 loop spans 14 amino acids. The CDR3 DNA follows: TGTGCCAGCAGCGTAGGAGGGACAATGGGAGAACTGTTTTTT. Protein sequence: CASSVGGTMGELFF.

The chain recombines TRBV7-8 with TRBJ2-7; TRBD1 matches 9 bases. The ends lost 4 bases at V and 6 bases at J; junction bases unmatched: 22. Germline assignment: CDR1 SGHVS and CDR2 FQNEAQ. The length of the CDR3 is 19 residues. In DNA form, the CDR3 reads TGTGCCAGCAGCTCCCGGACAGGGGAAGCCTCCCCAGGTTTTGGCGAGCAGTACTTC. Amino acids: CASSSRTGEASPGFGEQYF.

V and J are TRBV6-6 and TRBJ1-6; 9 nucleotides match TRBD1. This CDR3 is built from 17 residues. With 5 bases clipped from V and 7 bases from J, the junction kept 12 bases outside the gene matches. Germline V gene lookup returns CDR1 MNHNY and CDR2 SVGAGI (reference sequence). CDR3 sequence: CASSPGTGYSGNSPLHF. CDR3 bases: TGTGCCAGCAGTCCCGGGACAGGGTACTCTGGGAATTCACCCCTCCACTTT.

J is TRBJ2-5 and V is TRBV27; D is possibly TRBD2 (6 bases). Germline CDR1 MNHEY, CDR2 SMNVEV (reference sequence). Trimming stripped 4 bases from V and 2 bases from J, with 11 bases between. This CDR3 contains 14 residues. CDR3 bases: TGTGCCAGCAGTTCCGGACTAACTCAAGAGACCCAGTACTTC. Its protein product is CASSSGLTQETQYF.

Remarks on this clone: Other DNA sequences from this sample encode an identical CDR3 as well. The chain combines TRBV27 with TRBJ1-5; no firm D call. CDR3 size: 14 residues. V shed 6 bases and J shed 0 bases, with 9 bases lying between them. Germline values: CDR1 MNHEY, CDR2 SMNVEV (reference sequence). The CDR3 DNA sequence: TGTGCCAGCAGACCAGGAAATAGCAATCAGCCCCAGCATTTT. As protein: CASRPGNSNQPQHF.

The rearrangement joins TRBV6-2 or TRBV6-3 to TRBJ1-1; possibly TRBD1 for D (6 bases). Per germline, CDR1 MNHEY and CDR2 SVGEGT. Trimming pared 2 bases from V and 0 bases from J, leaving 7 bases between. The CDR3 runs to 14 residues. CDR3 coding DNA: TGTGCCAGCAGTTACCCAGGGGTGAACACTGAAGCTTTCTTT. Translated: CASSYPGVNTEAFF.

The chain is built from TRBV7-8 and TRBJ2-5; 11 bases match TRBD2. J gave up 4 bases and V 4 bases, and 11 bases lay outside the gene matches. This CDR3 spans 17 amino acids. Germline V gives CDR1 SGHVS, CDR2 FQNEAQ. CDR3 DNA sequence: TGTGCCAGCAGCTGGCTCGGGACTAGCGGCAGCAGAGAGACCCAGTACTTC. Translation: CASSWLGTSGSRETQYF.

The chain is built from TRBV9 and TRBJ1-2; D is undetermined. Germline V gives CDR1 SGDLS, CDR2 YYNGEE. Between the trimmed V and J ends, which lost 0 bases and 4 bases, there was a span of 13 bases. The CDR3 is made up of 15 amino acids. This chain's CDR3 is CASSVGVTQAYGYTF. The CDR3 DNA sequence: TGTGCCAGCAGCGTAGGCGTGACACAAGCCTATGGCTACACCTTC.

The V and J genes are TRBV10-3 and TRBJ2-3; D not resolved. This CDR3 spans 13 amino acids. CDR1 and CDR2 from the germline V gene are ENHRY and SYGVKD. Trimming pared 2 bases from V and 6 bases from J, leaving 9 bases between. This CDR3 reads CAISEPPSDTQYF. CDR3 coding DNA: TGTGCCATCAGTGAGCCCCCGTCGGATACGCAGTATTTT.

The chain combines TRBV2 with TRBJ1-2; 9 bases match TRBD1. J gave up 7 bases and V 6 bases, and 6 bases lay outside the gene matches. Germline values: CDR1 SNHLY, CDR2 FYNNEI. The CDR3 covers 13 residues. The CDR3 region has the DNA TGTGCCAGCAGCCAAGAGACAGGGGGTGGCTACACCTTC. Translated: CASSQETGGGYTF. Together with reference TRBV2 and TRBJ1-2, the CDR3 gives the full variable domain: EPEVTQTPSHQVTQMGQEVILRCVPISNHLYFYWYRQILGQKVEFLVSFYNNEISEKSEIFDDQFSVERPDGSNFTLKIRSTKLEDSAMYFCASSQETGGGYTFGSGTRLTVV.

The rearrangement joins TRBV4-1 to TRBJ2-1, with 10 bases lining up with TRBD2. V lost 1 base to trimming and J lost 1 base; unmatched junction nucleotides: 7. Germline V lookup: CDR1 MGHRA, CDR2 YSYEKL. This CDR3 comprises 18 residues. CDR3 region: CASSQGTSGGRSYNEQFF. The CDR3 DNA is TGCGCCAGCAGCCAAGGGACTAGCGGAGGGCGGTCCTACAATGAGCAGTTCTTC.

V and J are TRBV29-1 and TRBJ2-3; D might be TRBD1 (6 bases). Germline CDR1 SQVTM, CDR2 ANQGSEA. V shed 6 bases and J shed 4 bases, with 11 bases lying between them. The CDR3 loop spans 12 amino acids. The CDR3 loop reads CSVASGADTQYF. The CDR3, as DNA: TGCAGCGTCGCCTCAGGGGCAGATACGCAGTATTTT.

This chain links TRBV5-1 with TRBJ1-5; D is possibly TRBD1 (6 bases). Trimming took 0 bases from V and 5 from J, leaving 12 bases between them. The length of the CDR3 is 15 residues. CDR1 is SGHRS and CDR2 is YFSETQ in the germline V gene. CDR3 residues: CASSLAGGGYQPQHF. Here the CDR3 DNA reads TGCGCCAGCAGCTTGGCGGGGGGCGGGTATCAGCCCCAGCATTTT.

The chain carries TRBV6-2 or TRBV6-3 and TRBJ2-5, with 7 nucleotides matching TRBD2. The germline V gene has CDR1 MNHEY and CDR2 SVGEGT. CDR3 length equals 16 residues. The V and J ends lost 4 bases and 5 bases, in that order; junction bases with no gene match: 13. CDR3: CASSSSAGYNKETQYF. The CDR3 DNA reads TGTGCCAGCAGTTCCTCAGCGGGATATAATAAGGAGACCCAGTACTTC.

V and J are TRBV3-1 (or the pseudogene TRBV3-2) and TRBJ1-1; TRBD1 matches 7 bases. CDR3 length equals 14 residues. V trimming: 4 bases; J trimming: 0 bases; junction bases outside the gene matches: 2. Per germline, CDR1 LGHDT and CDR2 YNNKEL (reference sequence). The CDR3 bases are TGTGCCAGCAGCCTGGGACAGTTGAACACTGAAGCTTTCTTT. Translating it yields CASSLGQLNTEAFF.

The gene calls are TRBV11-2 and TRBJ2-1; D is perhaps TRBD2 (5 bases). Trimming removed 4 bases from V and 0 bases from J, with 7 bases in between. The CDR3 covers 14 residues. The germline gives CDR1 SGHAT, CDR2 FQNNGV. CDR3 loop: CASSSGSSYNEQFF. CDR3 DNA sequence: TGTGCCAGCAGCTCTGGGAGCTCCTACAATGAGCAGTTCTTC.

This chain connects TRBV6-6 to TRBJ2-7; 9 bases are a match to TRBD1. The CDR3 contains 16 residues. The V segment lost 4 bases and the J segment 1 base; nucleotides outside the gene matches: 8. The V gene's germline CDR1 is MNHNY and CDR2 SVGAGI (reference sequence). The CDR3 DNA sequence: TGTGCCAGCAGTTTAACCCCGGGACAGGGATCCTACGAGCAGTACTTC. Its protein product is CASSLTPGQGSYEQYF.

This clone was seen a single time. The chain carries TRBV19 and TRBJ2-3, with 8 positions matching TRBD2. With 5 bases clipped from V and 6 bases from J, the junction kept 13 bases outside the gene matches. Per the germline V gene, CDR1 is LNHDA and CDR2 is SQIVND (reference sequence). CDR3 length: 16 amino acids. The CDR3 nucleotides read TGTGCCAGTAGTCCACGGGGCAGCGGGGGAAGGGATACGCAGTATTTT. This sequence encodes CASSPRGSGGRDTQYF.